This TCR beta chain was captured in a study of T cells after yellow fever vaccination. Across the whole study: Where fractions had low cell numbers, libraries were prepared from them with the SMART-Seq v4 Ultra Low Input RNA kit. Study observations and caveats: Though weaker, the secondary response peaked faster, on day 5 versus 15. The booster response re-showed most primary clones: about 96% CD4, approximately 86% CD8.

This clonotype turned up a few times. Its cognate antigen is unknown. Researchers made TCR cDNA using 5'RACE template switching, and this step added a universal primer site and UMIs. TCRdb reprocessed the 5' RACE reads with MiXCR, giving one entry per CDR3 protein. The sample holds 300,000 or so distinct CDR3 sequences, 6.8% seen once. With 5 bases clipped from V and 1 base from J, the junction kept 3 bases outside the gene matches. The CDR3 has 14 residues. Germline loops: CDR1 SGHVS, CDR2 FNYEAQ. This material consisted of PBMCs, taken roughly 45 days after the first yellow fever vaccination. The chain has TRBV7-6 and TRBJ1-1, with TRBD1 matching over 8 bases. This sequence was found in a young man who received the YFV17D yellow fever vaccine. The CDR3: CASSEGTGNTEAFF. The CDR3 DNA follows: TGTGCCAGCAGCGAGGGGACAGGGAACACTGAAGCTTTCTTT.